These 28 T cell receptor beta chains were all obtained from the same sample, sequenced in a study of blood T cells in healthy people across ages. A second PCR, run for about 7 to 11 cycles, used a sample-barcoded 5' primer plus a J-beta primer mix. TCRdb re-analysed the 5' RACE reads in MiXCR, keeping a single row per CDR3 protein. The table has some 690,000 distinct CDR3 sequences, about 20% seen once. Sequencing input: blood. The receptor source for this set is a man in his 70s in good health.

This clonotype was recorded many times. This rearrangement joins TRBV15 to TRBJ2-7; D call uncertain. Per germline, CDR1 LNHNV and CDR2 YYDKDF (reference sequence). This CDR3 comprises 10 residues. Trimming removed 8 bases at V and 3 bases at J, with 5 bases between. The CDR3 DNA follows: TGTGCCACCGTCGTCTACGAGCAGTACGTC. Residues: CATVVYEQYV.

This clonotype was observed many times. The chain links TRBV5-1 to TRBJ2-5, with D possibly matching TRBD2 (6 bases). Trimming cost V 1 base and J 2 bases, with 9 bases left between them. This CDR3 is built from 14 residues. Germline V gives CDR1 SGHRS, CDR2 YFSETQ. The CDR3 sequence is CASSLTGTQETQYF. The CDR3 DNA reads as TGCGCCAGCAGCTTGACCGGGACTCAAGAGACCCAGTACTTC. Supplemented by reference TRBV5-1 and TRBJ2-5, the full variable domain reads KAGVTQTPRYLIKTRGQQVTLSCSPISGHRSVSWYQQTPGQGLQFLFEYFSETQRNKGNFPGRFSGRQFSNSRSEMNVSTLELGDSALYLCASSLTGTQETQYFGPGTRLLVL.

This clonotype has a handful of counts. The CDR3 nucleotides read TGTGCCAGCAGCCAAGGGACAGGAAGCTACGAGCAGTACTTC. As protein: CASSQGTGSYEQYF. The chain couples TRBV3-1 to TRBJ2-7, with TRBD1 matching over 7 bases. The trim removed 1 base at V and 3 bases at J, leaving 3 bases unmatched. The CDR3 contains 14 residues. CDR1 LGHDT and CDR2 YNNKEL come from the germline V gene (reference sequence).

In this sample, this clonotype turned up many times. The V and J genes are TRBV7-9 and TRBJ2-3, with 9 nucleotides matching TRBD2. The germline V gene has CDR1 SEHNR and CDR2 FQNEAQ (reference sequence). This CDR3 contains 16 residues. Losses at the gene ends were 4 bases for V and 2 bases for J; bases not matched to a gene: 7. The CDR3 sequence: CASSSTSGSSTDTQYF. The CDR3 bases are TGTGCCAGCAGCTCGACTAGCGGTTCTTCCACAGATACGCAGTATTTT.

The chain carries TRBV4-3 and TRBJ1-1; no reliable D call. V was cut by 0 bases and J by 5 bases, with 16 bases left in between. Germline V gene data show CDR1 as LGHNA and CDR2 as YSLEER. CDR3 size: 16 residues. The CDR3 sequence: CASSQDVLEEGTEAFF. CDR3 nucleotide sequence: TGCGCCAGCAGCCAAGATGTATTGGAGGAAGGAACTGAAGCTTTCTTT.

This chain links TRBV20-1 with TRBJ1-1, with unresolved D. Germline assignment: CDR1 DFQATT and CDR2 SNEGSKA (reference sequence). With 3 bases removed from V and 1 base from J, the gap between germline ends came to 6 bases. The CDR3 is made up of 12 amino acids. CDR3 nucleotide sequence: TGCAGTGCTAGCCCGGGGAACACTGAAGCTTTCTTT. Its protein product is CSASPGNTEAFF.

This clonotype was picked up a small number of times. The chain is built from TRBV24-1 and TRBJ2-7, with D maybe TRBD2 (6 bases). V lost 4 bases to trimming and J lost 7 bases, with 10 bases between them. Germline lookup yields CDR1 KGHDR and CDR2 SFDVKD. CDR3 length: 12 amino acids. For the CDR3, the DNA is TGTGCCACCAGTGAGAGGGCGGGAGAGCAGTACGTC. Amino acid sequence: CATSERAGEQYV.

Details on this clonotype: The junction does not match germline at one end; this may be a read error. The gene calls are TRBV25-1 and TRBJ2-4; D is ambiguous. Germline V gene sequence: CDR1 MGHDK, CDR2 SYGVNS. The CDR3 sequence is 12 residues long. CDR3 nucleotide sequence: TGTGCCAGCAGTGCCCCCAGAAACATTCAGTATTTC. Translation: CASSAPRNIQYF.

J is TRBJ2-5 and V is TRBV6-1; D is unresolved. The end of the DNA is better explained by TRBJ2-7, so the J call may be wrong. CDR1 is MNHNS and CDR2 is SASEGT in the germline V gene. The length of the CDR3 is 13 residues. The CDR3 here is CASSVRQAYEQYF. The CDR3 region has the DNA TGTGCCAGCAGTGTACGACAAGCCTACGAGCAGTACTTC.

The genes are TRBV5-1 and TRBJ1-4; TRBD1 agrees at 8 bases. The germline V gene encodes CDR1 SGHRS and CDR2 YFSETQ. This CDR3 spans 15 amino acids. Losses at the gene ends were 3 bases for V and 8 bases for J; bases not matched to a gene: 9. The CDR3 nucleotides read TGCGCCAGCAGCTCACGGACAGGGATTCAAGAAAAACTGTTTTTT. It translates to CASSSRTGIQEKLFF.

The chain couples TRBV5-1 to TRBJ1-5, with D tentatively TRBD1 (6 bases). Germline values: CDR1 SGHRS, CDR2 YFSETQ. The CDR3 covers 16 residues. Trimming shortened V by 1 base and J by 2 bases, and 13 bases separated the two germline ends. DNA of the CDR3: TGCGCCAGCAGCTTGACGACAGGTGGCGGCAATCAGCCCCAGCATTTT. Residues: CASSLTTGGGNQPQHF. Together with reference TRBV5-1 and TRBJ1-5, the CDR3 gives the full variable domain: KAGVTQTPRYLIKTRGQQVTLSCSPISGHRSVSWYQQTPGQGLQFLFEYFSETQRNKGNFPGRFSGRQFSNSRSEMNVSTLELGDSALYLCASSLTTGGGNQPQHFGDGTRLSIL.

This sequence joins TRBV28 and TRBJ2-1; tentative D call: TRBD2 (5 bases). The J call may be wrong; the DNA end is better matched by TRBJ2-7. CDR3 length: 12 residues. The germline V gene encodes CDR1 MDHEN and CDR2 SYDVKM. The CDR3 coding sequence is TGTGCCAGTCTAAAAGGGTCGGGGGAGCAGTACTTC. It encodes CASLKGSGEQYF.

This clonotype was found a few times. CDR3: CASSLTGQAVSGYTF. Written as DNA, the CDR3 is TGTGCCAGCAGCTTAACCGGACAGGCGGTATCGGGCTACACCTTC. This chain uses TRBV7-8 with TRBJ1-2, with 7 positions matching TRBD1. Germline-derived CDR1 and CDR2 are SGHVS and FQNEAQ. Germline trimming cut 2 bases from V and 8 bases from J; bases unmatched to any gene: 11. This CDR3 is 15 amino acids long.

The table lists this clonotype with a few counts. Possible read error: a much larger clone is one base away. This CDR3 fails to terminate in the conserved phenylalanine or tryptophan, so it likely reflects a read error. V usage is TRBV6-2 or TRBV6-3 and J usage is TRBJ1-1, with 7 positions matching TRBD1. The CDR3 runs 14 residues. V was pared by 5 bases and J by 3 bases, with 6 bases of the junction left unmatched. The germline gives CDR1 MNHEY, CDR2 SVGEGT. CDR3 in amino acids: CASSRTGRHTEAFL. As DNA, the CDR3 is TGTGCCAGCAGTCGGACAGGACGCCACACTGAAGCTTTCCTT.

This sequence joins TRBV27 and TRBJ1-2; 10 nucleotides line up with TRBD1. Losses at the gene ends were 10 bases for V and 2 bases for J; bases not matched to a gene: 7. Germline CDR1 and CDR2: MNHEY and SMNVEV (reference sequence). This CDR3 comprises 14 residues. The CDR3 spells CATNSGQGNYGYTF. The CDR3 DNA reads as TGTGCCACCAACTCGGGACAGGGGAACTATGGCTACACCTTC.

This sequence joins TRBV21-1 and TRBJ2-3; the table's D call, TRBD2, was not checked against the DNA. TRBV21-1 is marked as a pseudogene. The CDR3 runs to 16 residues. CDR3 residues: CASSKGTSGIADTQYF. For the CDR3, the DNA is TGTGCCAGCAGCAAAGGGACTAGCGGGATTGCAGATACGCAGTATTTT.

This clonotype has more than one count but fewer than ten. This chain uses TRBV4-2 with TRBJ1-4; D possibly corresponds to TRBD1 (5 bases). The germline V gene encodes CDR1 LGHNA and CDR2 YNFKEQ. V lost 1 base, J lost 6 bases, and 9 bases lay in between. The CDR3 has 14 residues. CDR3 loop: CASSQGGGDEKLFF. CDR3 nucleotide sequence: TGTGCCAGCAGCCAAGGGGGGGGTGATGAAAAACTGTTTTTT.

This chain joins TRBV7-2 and TRBJ1-6; maybe TRBD1 (5 bases). The CDR3 runs to 14 residues. Germline V lookup: CDR1 SGHTA, CDR2 FQGNSA. Trimming cost V 1 base and J 9 bases, with 10 bases left between them. In nucleotides, the CDR3 is TGTGCCAGCAGCTTAGGGGGGAGCGCTTCACCCCTCCACTTT. This sequence encodes CASSLGGSASPLHF.

This clonotype was detected only a few times. The chain recombines TRBV7-9 with TRBJ2-3; TRBD2 matches at 8 bases. V trimming: 5 bases; J trimming: 10 bases; junction bases outside the gene matches: 11. The germline V gene has CDR1 SEHNR and CDR2 FQNEAQ (reference sequence). The CDR3 sequence is 14 residues long. CDR3 sequence: CASSPERGLSAQYF. Written as DNA, the CDR3 is TGTGCCAGCAGCCCAGAGCGGGGGTTAAGCGCGCAGTATTTT.

This clonotype has a handful of counts. The chain couples TRBV18 to TRBJ2-1; 8 nucleotides agree with TRBD2. The CDR3 covers 13 residues. The germline gives CDR1 KGHSH, CDR2 LQKENI. Trimming removed 0 bases from V and 10 bases from J; junction bases left unmatched: 2. The CDR3 region is CASSPPLAGEQFF. In DNA form, the CDR3 reads TGTGCCAGCTCACCACCTTTAGCGGGAGAGCAGTTCTTC.

This clonotype was counted between two and nine times. This rearrangement joins TRBV29-1 to TRBJ1-6; TRBD1 agrees at 7 bases. The CDR3 spans 13 residues. Germline assignment: CDR1 SQVTM and CDR2 ANQGSEA. Losses at the gene ends were 7 bases for V and 4 bases for J; bases not matched to a gene: 4. CDR3 loop: CSARDRYNSPLHF. CDR3 DNA: TGCAGCGCCCGGGACAGATATAATTCACCCCTCCACTTT.

This chain connects TRBV7-7 to TRBJ2-7; D is unresolved. Germline-derived CDR1 and CDR2 are SSHAT and FNYEAQ (reference sequence). Trimming pared 1 base from V and 2 bases from J, leaving 18 bases between. This CDR3 contains 17 residues. In DNA, the CDR3 is TGTGCCAGCAGCTTAGACGTCTCTTGTGACCTCCCCTACGAGCAGTACTTC. Amino acids: CASSLDVSCDLPYEQYF.

The table lists this clonotype with many counts. V is TRBV29-1 and J is TRBJ2-6; a possible D gene is TRBD1 (6 bases). Germline assignment: CDR1 SQVTM and CDR2 ANQGSEA. CDR3 size: 13 residues. V shed 6 bases and J shed 4 bases, with 10 bases lying between them. CDR3 protein: CSVTGSGANVLTF. The CDR3 nucleotides are TGCAGCGTAACAGGGTCGGGGGCCAACGTCCTGACTTTC.

This clonotype turned up a few times. The rearrangement links TRBV12-3 or TRBV12-4 to TRBJ1-3; D uncertain. Trimming removed 5 bases at V and 4 bases at J, with 15 bases between. This CDR3 is built from 15 residues. In DNA form, the CDR3 reads TGTGCCAGCAGTCCAGACACGTCTAGGGGAAACACCATATATTTT. Amino acid sequence: CASSPDTSRGNTIYF.

A few counts support this clonotype. The chain links TRBV24-1 to TRBJ2-5; 7 bases line up with TRBD1. The V gene's germline CDR1 is KGHDR and CDR2 SFDVKD. With V trimmed by 3 bases and J by 4 bases, 4 bases remained unmatched. CDR3 length equals 14 residues. The CDR3 DNA reads as TGTGCCACCAGTGATCCTGGACAGGTAGAGACCCAGTACTTC. Translating gives CATSDPGQVETQYF.

The V call is TRBV14, the J call TRBJ1-2; D possibly corresponds to TRBD1 (6 bases). CDR1 is SGHDN, CDR2 FVKESK, per germline. With 6 bases removed from V and 4 bases from J, the gap between germline ends came to 15 bases. This CDR3 spans 14 amino acids. The CDR3 here is CASSQILGGYGYTF. The CDR3 DNA follows: TGTGCCAGCAGTCAAATCCTAGGGGGCTATGGCTACACCTTC.

This chain joins TRBV7-8 and TRBJ2-5; possible D gene TRBD2, 6 bases. This CDR3 is 15 amino acids long. With 5 bases removed from V and 4 bases from J, the gap between germline ends came to 17 bases. CDR1 and CDR2 from the germline V gene are SGHVS and FQNEAQ. CDR3 region: CASSPQRVSRETQYF. The CDR3 region has the DNA TGTGCCAGCAGCCCCCAGCGGGTCAGCCGAGAGACCCAGTACTTC.

As to this clonotype: Here the CDR3 omits its conserved ending phenylalanine or tryptophan, so a read error is the likely source. This chain uses TRBV5-1 with TRBJ1-1, with 10 bases aligning to TRBD1. Germline V gives CDR1 SGHRS, CDR2 YFSETQ. J gave up 6 bases and V 3 bases, and 2 bases lay outside the gene matches. CDR3 length equals 13 residues. CDR3 protein: CASSWGTGAEAFY. As DNA, the CDR3 is TGCGCCAGCAGCTGGGGGACAGGGGCTGAAGCTTTCTAT.